Listed below are T cell receptor beta chains from one sample, sequenced in a study of Graves' ophthalmopathy and Graves' hyperthyroidism. TCRdb independently ran MiXCR on the multiplex PCR reads; one entry per CDR3 protein. The data contain about 700,000 distinct CDR3 sequences, under 50% of them singletons. The sample consisted of peripheral blood. The receptor set was obtained from an adult man with Graves' ophthalmopathy. CDR3s include the opening cysteine and the closing phenylalanine or tryptophan. D genes are given only for firm matches. Clone sizes are given selectively: once, few, many, or a class where the clone is expanded.

15	TRBJ1-2	.	.	TRBV14	CASTEGVEALHGYTF	TGTGCCAGCACAGAGGGAGTAGAAGCTCTCCATGGCTACACCTTC
15	TRBJ1-1	.	many	TRBV11-3	CASSVIPGQNTEAFF	TGTGCCAGCAGCGTGATACCGGGACAGAACACTGAAGCTTTCTTT
12	TRBJ1-1	.	many	TRBV7-9	CASSRGSPEAFF	TGTGCCAGCAGCAGGGGTTCCCCTGAAGCTTTCTTT
12	TRBJ2-4	TRBD1	.	TRBV2	CASRGQGDIQYF	TGTGCCAGCAGGGGACAGGGGGACATTCAGTACTTC
15	TRBJ2-5	TRBD1	many	TRBV9	CASSVSGTGEETQYF	TGTGCCAGCAGCGTATCTGGGACAGGTGAAGAGACCCAGTACTTC
15	TRBJ1-1	.	.	TRBV6-5	CASRPHGSLNTEAFF	TGTGCCAGCAGACCCCACGGGTCGCTGAACACTGAAGCTTTCTTT
12	TRBJ2-7	.	many	TRBV7-9	CASSVRMDEQYF	TGTGCCAGCAGCGTTAGGATGGACGAGCAGTACTTC
13	TRBJ1-4	.	.	TRBV20-1	CSAEKGTNEKLFF	TGCAGTGCTGAAAAAGGGACTAATGAAAAACTGTTTTTT
14	TRBJ2-7	.	.	TRBV28	CASSSPTSSYEQYF	TGTGCCAGCAGTTCGCCGACATCGTCCTACGAGCAGTACTTC
17	TRBJ1-1	TRBD1	few	TRBV5-1	CASSLGTGDYTDWKAFF	TGCGCCAGCAGCTTGGGGACAGGGGATTACACTGATTGGAAAGCTTTCTTT
12	TRBJ2-7	.	many	TRBV24-1	CATSDEGGEQYF	TGTGCCACCAGTGATGAGGGGGGCGAGCAGTACTTC
12	TRBJ2-5	TRBD1	.	TRBV3-1	CASSQAGGTQYF	TGTGCCAGCAGCCAAGCAGGGGGGACCCAGTACTTC
15	TRBJ2-2	.	few	TRBV20-1	CSARDLALNTGELFF	TGCAGTGCTAGAGATCTGGCGCTGAACACCGGGGAGCTGTTTTTT
14	TRBJ1-2	.	few	TRBV3-1	CASSQVDINYGYTF	TGTGCCAGCAGCCAAGTGGACATAAACTATGGCTACACCTTC
15	TRBJ2-5	.	.	TRBV7-3	CASSLARVPRETQYF	TGTGCCAGCAGCCTAGCGCGGGTCCCTCGGGAGACCCAGTACTTC
13	TRBJ1-2	.	.	TRBV29-1	CSLAGAGYYGYTF	TGCAGCTTGGCGGGGGCAGGGTACTATGGCTACACCTTC
13	TRBJ1-2	.	.	TRBV15	CATSSLEGRGYTF	TGTGCCACCAGCAGCTTAGAGGGCAGAGGTTACACCTTC
15	TRBJ2-7	.	.	TRBV12-3/TRBV12-4	CASSLLGSPWDEQYF	TGTGCCAGCAGTTTATTGGGAAGCCCCTGGGACGAGCAGTACTTC